The 17 T cell receptor beta chains reported below all come from one sample, sequenced in a study of CD8 T cells in ankylosing spondylitis. TCRdb used MiXCR to reprocess the 5' RACE reads, holding one entry per CDR3 protein. Of roughly 240,000 distinct CDR3 sequences in the sample, approximately 30% were seen once. The specimen was blood, either unsorted or a sorted T cell fraction (not recorded which). The source of these receptors is a male donor with ankylosing spondylitis or in good health (not recorded which).

At least ten counts were recorded for this clonotype. The chain recombines TRBV6-1 with TRBJ1-5; 7 bases fit TRBD1. The CDR3 is 13 residues long. Per the germline V gene, CDR1 is MNHNS and CDR2 is SASEGT. J gave up 5 bases and V 7 bases, and 5 bases lay outside the gene matches. CDR3 sequence (DNA): TGTGCCAGCACCAGGGGGTTGGATCAGCCCCAGCATTTT. This sequence encodes CASTRGLDQPQHF.

The CDR3 sequence is CSAREIGAGPQHF. The CDR3 coding sequence is TGCAGTGCTAGAGAGATAGGGGCCGGGCCCCAGCATTTT. This chain joins TRBV20-1 and TRBJ1-5, with D possibly being TRBD1 (5 bases). Trimming removed 0 bases from V and 9 bases from J, with 12 bases in between. There are 13 residues in the CDR3. Germline lookup yields CDR1 DFQATT and CDR2 SNEGSKA (reference sequence).

This chain uses TRBV6-4 with TRBJ2-3; the D is unclear. Looked up from germline, CDR1 is MRHNA and CDR2 is SNTAGT. The V gene lost 8 bases and the J gene lost 5 bases, with 8 bases spanning the gap. The CDR3 is made up of 11 amino acids. This chain's CDR3 is CASHLLDTQYF. CDR3 DNA: TGTGCCAGCCATTTGCTAGATACGCAGTATTTT.

This clonotype was detected a few times. The rearrangement uses TRBV2 and TRBJ2-3; 9 bases are shared with TRBD2. The CDR3 is 16 residues long. From germline, CDR1 is SNHLY and CDR2 FYNNEI. With V trimmed by 6 bases and J by 0 bases, 7 bases remained unmatched. CDR3 in amino acids: CASSSRLAASTDTQYF. DNA for the CDR3: TGTGCCAGCAGCTCGAGACTAGCGGCAAGCACAGATACGCAGTATTTT.

CDR3 DNA: TGTGCCAGCAGCCCAGTGTTGGCGGGGTCCTACGAGCAGTACTTC. Translating gives CASSPVLAGSYEQYF. The V gene is TRBV3-1, the J gene TRBJ2-7; possibly TRBD2 for D (6 bases). V was clipped by 4 bases and J by 1 base, with 14 bases between them. CDR3 length: 15 amino acids. The V gene's germline CDR1 is LGHDT and CDR2 YNNKEL (reference sequence).

This clonotype was detected a few times. This chain links TRBV20-1 with TRBJ2-7; D not certain. The germline V and J ends were trimmed by 1 base and 3 bases, with 7 bases remaining between them. This CDR3 contains 12 residues. CDR1 and CDR2 from the germline V gene are DFQATT and SNEGSKA (reference sequence). The CDR3 nucleotides read TGCAGTGCTAGAGTAGCACACTACGAGCAGTACTTC. This gives the protein CSARVAHYEQYF.

The rearrangement links TRBV10-2 to TRBJ2-3, with D maybe TRBD2 (5 bases). The CDR3 is made up of 14 amino acids. Germline CDR1 is WSHSY and CDR2 is SAAADI. V gave up 4 bases and J gave up 2 bases, with 10 bases separating them. The DNA of the CDR3 is TGCGCCAGCAGTGCCGCGCGGGTCACAGATACGCAGTATTTT. Its translation is CASSAARVTDTQYF.

This clonotype was counted a few times. This chain connects TRBV27 to TRBJ2-1; 9 positions agree with TRBD1. The ends lost 4 bases at V and 6 bases at J; junction bases unmatched: 10. The CDR3 is 16 amino acids. The germline V gene encodes CDR1 MNHEY and CDR2 SMNVEV (reference sequence). CDR3 region: CASSSSGTGTRNEQFF. CDR3 coding DNA: TGTGCCAGCAGTTCCTCCGGGACAGGGACTCGCAATGAGCAGTTCTTC.

This clonotype occurred a few times. This sequence joins TRBV12-3 or TRBV12-4 and TRBJ2-7; D call uncertain. This CDR3 is built from 15 residues. V was pared by 0 bases and J by 1 base, with 10 bases between. CDR3 residues: CASSLAPAPSYEQYF. The CDR3 nucleotides are TGTGCCAGCAGTTTAGCTCCCGCACCGTCCTACGAGCAGTACTTC.

This chain connects TRBV28 to TRBJ2-5, with D possibly matching TRBD2 (6 bases). This CDR3 is 15 amino acids long. Per germline, CDR1 MDHEN and CDR2 SYDVKM. V was cut by 3 bases and J by 0 bases, with 11 bases left in between. The CDR3 region is CASSFRGSHQETQYF. Written as DNA, the CDR3 is TGTGCCAGCAGTTTTCGGGGGTCCCACCAAGAGACCCAGTACTTC.

This clonotype appeared a few times. This chain links TRBV20-1 with TRBJ2-2; 9 bases are a match to TRBD2. Trimming took 1 base from V and 3 from J; bases not matched to a gene: 6. The CDR3 spans 16 residues. Germline values: CDR1 DFQATT, CDR2 SNEGSKA (reference sequence). CDR3 residues: CSARGGSGGDTGELFF. In nucleotides, the CDR3 is TGCAGTGCTAGAGGAGGTAGCGGGGGAGACACCGGGGAGCTGTTTTTT.

This clonotype was seen a handful of times. The chain couples TRBV20-1 to TRBJ1-5, with 8 bases identical to TRBD1. J lost 6 bases, V lost 1 base, and 2 bases had no gene match. The CDR3 loop spans 13 amino acids. Germline CDR1 and CDR2: DFQATT and SNEGSKA (reference sequence). This CDR3 is CSARGTGIQPQHF. The CDR3 region has the DNA TGCAGTGCTAGAGGGACAGGGATTCAGCCCCAGCATTTT.

J is TRBJ2-1 and V is TRBV4-2, with D unresolved. The CDR3 is 15 amino acids. From germline, CDR1 is LGHNA and CDR2 YNFKEQ. V shed 4 bases and J shed 1 base, with 11 bases lying between them. CDR3 amino acids: CASSPRSGSYNEQFF. For the CDR3, the DNA is TGTGCCAGCAGCCCGAGGAGTGGGTCCTACAATGAGCAGTTCTTC.

The CDR3 loop is CASSLSDRLNQETQYF. CDR3 in DNA: TGTGCCAGCAGCTTATCGGACAGGCTCAACCAAGAGACCCAGTACTTC. J is TRBJ2-5 and V is TRBV7-8, with 7 positions matching TRBD1. Germline V gene sequence: CDR1 SGHVS, CDR2 FQNEAQ. The trim removed 2 bases at V and 0 bases at J, leaving 6 bases unmatched. The CDR3 covers 16 residues.

The V and J genes are TRBV9 and TRBJ2-7, with no clear D. Per the germline V gene, CDR1 is SGDLS and CDR2 is YYNGEE. The CDR3 has 17 amino acids. Deletions cut 2 bases from V and 5 bases from J, with 23 bases between. The CDR3 loop is CASSVNTGPRAEHEQYF. CDR3 in DNA: TGTGCCAGCAGCGTTAATACCGGGCCCCGAGCCGAACACGAGCAGTACTTC.

This clonotype was seen a few times. The rearrangement uses TRBV20-1 and TRBJ1-6, with a weak D call TRBD1 (5 bases). The CDR3 has 15 residues. The ends were cut back, 0 bases at V and 10 bases at J, with 16 bases in the middle. Per the germline V gene, CDR1 is DFQATT and CDR2 is SNEGSKA (reference sequence). Here the CDR3 reads CSARDPGLTPSPLHF. The CDR3 DNA is TGCAGTGCTAGAGACCCGGGACTGACCCCGTCACCCCTCCACTTT.

V usage is TRBV4-1 and J usage is TRBJ1-2; the D gene is possibly TRBD1 (6 bases). Germline V gene lookup returns CDR1 MGHRA and CDR2 YSYEKL. With 2 bases removed from V and 4 bases from J, the gap between germline ends came to 23 bases. This CDR3 region has 18 residues. This CDR3 is CASSQNLHYRDIGYGYTF. The CDR3, as DNA: TGCGCCAGCAGCCAAAACTTACATTACCGGGACATCGGCTATGGCTACACCTTC.